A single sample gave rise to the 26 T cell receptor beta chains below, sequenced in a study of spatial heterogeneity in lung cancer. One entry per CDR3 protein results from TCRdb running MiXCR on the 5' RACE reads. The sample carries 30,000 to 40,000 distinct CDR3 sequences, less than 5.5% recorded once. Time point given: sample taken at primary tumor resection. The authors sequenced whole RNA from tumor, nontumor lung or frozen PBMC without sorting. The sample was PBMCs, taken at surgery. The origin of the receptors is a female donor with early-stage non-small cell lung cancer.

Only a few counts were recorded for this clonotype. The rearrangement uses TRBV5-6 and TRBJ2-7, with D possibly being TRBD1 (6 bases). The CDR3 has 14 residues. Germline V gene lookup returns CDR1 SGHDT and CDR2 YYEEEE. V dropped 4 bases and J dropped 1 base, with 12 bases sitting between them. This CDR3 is CASSAGTPSYEQYF. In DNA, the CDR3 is TGTGCCAGCAGCGCCGGGACACCATCCTACGAGCAGTACTTC. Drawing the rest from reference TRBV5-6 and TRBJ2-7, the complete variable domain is DAGVTQSPTHLIKTRGQQVTLRCSPKSGHDTVSWYQQALGQGPQFIFQYYEEEERQRGNFPDRFSGHQFPNYSSELNVNALLLGDSALYLCASSAGTPSYEQYFGPGTRLTVT.

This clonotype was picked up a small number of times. The CDR3 DNA reads as TGTGCCAGCTCACTCGGGACAGGGTCCTATGGCTACACCTTC. Translated, it gives CASSLGTGSYGYTF. The chain uses TRBV18 and TRBJ1-2; 9 nucleotides match TRBD1. Germline V gene lookup returns CDR1 KGHSH and CDR2 LQKENI. V shed 4 bases and J 4 bases; nucleotides not matched to a gene: 4. There are 14 residues in the CDR3.

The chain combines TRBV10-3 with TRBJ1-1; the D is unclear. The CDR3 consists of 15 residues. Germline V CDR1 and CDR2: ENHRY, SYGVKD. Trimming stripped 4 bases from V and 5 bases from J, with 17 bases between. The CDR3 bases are TGTGCCATCAGTGCTGTGTCCATCACGGGGACTGAAGCTTTCTTT. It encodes CAISAVSITGTEAFF.

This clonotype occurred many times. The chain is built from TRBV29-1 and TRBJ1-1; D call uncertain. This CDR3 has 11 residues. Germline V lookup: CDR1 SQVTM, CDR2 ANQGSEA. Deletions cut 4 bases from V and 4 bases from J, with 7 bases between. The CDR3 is CSVVVITEAFF. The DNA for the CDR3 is TGCAGCGTTGTAGTGATCACTGAAGCTTTCTTT. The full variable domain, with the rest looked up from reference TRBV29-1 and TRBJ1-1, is SAVISQKPSRDICQRGTSLTIQCQVDSQVTMMFWYRQQPGQSLTLIATANQGSEATYESGFVIDKFPISRPNLTFSTLTVSNMSPEDSSIYLCSVVVITEAFFGQGTRLTVV.

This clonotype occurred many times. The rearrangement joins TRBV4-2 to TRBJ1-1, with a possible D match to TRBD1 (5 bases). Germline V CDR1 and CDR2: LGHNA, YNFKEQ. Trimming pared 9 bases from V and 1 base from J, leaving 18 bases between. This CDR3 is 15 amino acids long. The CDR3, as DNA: TGTGCCAGTAGATTGATGGGACGGGGGAACACTGAAGCTTTCTTT. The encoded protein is CASRLMGRGNTEAFF.

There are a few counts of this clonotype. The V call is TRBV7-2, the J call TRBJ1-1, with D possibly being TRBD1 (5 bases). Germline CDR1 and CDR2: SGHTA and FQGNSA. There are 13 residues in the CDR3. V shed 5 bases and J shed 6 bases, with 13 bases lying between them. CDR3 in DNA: TGTGCCAGCAGCCCTTACTGGGGGTCTGAAGCTTTCTTT. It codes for CASSPYWGSEAFF.

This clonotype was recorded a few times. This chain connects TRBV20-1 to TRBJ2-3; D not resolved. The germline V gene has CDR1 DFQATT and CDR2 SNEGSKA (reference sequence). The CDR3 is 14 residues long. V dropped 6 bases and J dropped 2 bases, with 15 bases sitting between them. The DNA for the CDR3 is TGCAGTGCAACCCTGTTACGATACACAGATACGCAGTATTTT. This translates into CSATLLRYTDTQYF.

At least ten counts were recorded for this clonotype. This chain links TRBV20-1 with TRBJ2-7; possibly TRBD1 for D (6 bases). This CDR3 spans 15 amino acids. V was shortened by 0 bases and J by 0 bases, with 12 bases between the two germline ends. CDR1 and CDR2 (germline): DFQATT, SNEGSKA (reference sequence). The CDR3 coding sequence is TGCAGTGCTAGAGATATCAGGGGAAGCTCCTACGAGCAGTACTTC. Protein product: CSARDIRGSSYEQYF.

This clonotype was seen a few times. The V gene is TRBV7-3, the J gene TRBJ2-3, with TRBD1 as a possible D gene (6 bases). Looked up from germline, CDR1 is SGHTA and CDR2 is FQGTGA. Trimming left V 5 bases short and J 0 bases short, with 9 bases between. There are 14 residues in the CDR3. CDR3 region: CASSTQGSTDTQYF. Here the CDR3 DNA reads TGTGCCAGCAGCACACAGGGAAGCACAGATACGCAGTATTTT.

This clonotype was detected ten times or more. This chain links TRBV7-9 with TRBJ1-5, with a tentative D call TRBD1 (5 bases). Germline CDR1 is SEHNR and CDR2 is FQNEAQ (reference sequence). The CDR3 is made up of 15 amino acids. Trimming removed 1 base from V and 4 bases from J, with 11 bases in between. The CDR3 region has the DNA TGTGCCAGCAGCTTAGGGCAGGGCCCTAATCAGCCCCAGCATTTT. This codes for CASSLGQGPNQPQHF.

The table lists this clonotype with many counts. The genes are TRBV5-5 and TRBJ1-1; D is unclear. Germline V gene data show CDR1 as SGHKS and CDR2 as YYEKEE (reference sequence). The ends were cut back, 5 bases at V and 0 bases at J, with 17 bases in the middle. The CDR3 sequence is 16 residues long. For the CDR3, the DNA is TGTGCCAGCAGGATGTGGGAGTCCAACTTGAACACTGAAGCTTTCTTT. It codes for CASRMWESNLNTEAFF.

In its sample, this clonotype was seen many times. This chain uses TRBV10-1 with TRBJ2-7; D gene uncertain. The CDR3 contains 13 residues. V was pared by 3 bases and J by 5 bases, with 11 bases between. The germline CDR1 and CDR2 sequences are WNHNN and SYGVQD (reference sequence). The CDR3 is CASSDGDWDEQYF. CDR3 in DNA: TGCGCCAGCAGTGATGGGGATTGGGACGAGCAGTACTTC.

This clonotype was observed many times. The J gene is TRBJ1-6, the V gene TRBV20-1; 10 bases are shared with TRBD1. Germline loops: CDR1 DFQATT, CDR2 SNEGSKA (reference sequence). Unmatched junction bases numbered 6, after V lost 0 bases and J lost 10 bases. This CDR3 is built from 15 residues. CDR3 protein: CSARDPGQGRSPLHF. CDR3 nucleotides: TGCAGTGCTAGAGATCCGGGACAGGGGCGATCACCCCTCCACTTT.

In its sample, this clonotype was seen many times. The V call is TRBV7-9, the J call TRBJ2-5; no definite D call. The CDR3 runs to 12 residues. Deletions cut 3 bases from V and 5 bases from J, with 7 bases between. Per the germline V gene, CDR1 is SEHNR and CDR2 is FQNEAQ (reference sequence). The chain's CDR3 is CASSLFVETQYF. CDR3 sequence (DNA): TGTGCCAGCAGCTTGTTTGTGGAGACCCAGTACTTC.

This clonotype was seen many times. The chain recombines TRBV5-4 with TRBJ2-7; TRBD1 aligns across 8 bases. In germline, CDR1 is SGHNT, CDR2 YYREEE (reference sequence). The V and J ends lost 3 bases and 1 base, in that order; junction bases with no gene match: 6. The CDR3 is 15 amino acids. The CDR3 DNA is TGTGCCAGCAGCTCCCCGACAGGGGCGTCCTACGAGCAGTACTTC. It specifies CASSSPTGASYEQYF.

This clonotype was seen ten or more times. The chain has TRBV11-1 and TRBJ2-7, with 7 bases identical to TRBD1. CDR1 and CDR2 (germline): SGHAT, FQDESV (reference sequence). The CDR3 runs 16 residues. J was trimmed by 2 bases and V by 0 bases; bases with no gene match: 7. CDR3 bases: TGTGCCAGCAGCTTAGCTCCCCCGGGGACAGCCTACGAGCAGTACTTC. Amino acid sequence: CASSLAPPGTAYEQYF.

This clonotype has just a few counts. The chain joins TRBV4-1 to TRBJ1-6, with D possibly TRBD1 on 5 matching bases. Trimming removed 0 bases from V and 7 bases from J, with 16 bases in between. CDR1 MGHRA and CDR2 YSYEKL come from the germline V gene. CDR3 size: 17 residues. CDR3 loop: CASSQESGRLGNSPLHF. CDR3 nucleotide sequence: TGCGCCAGCAGCCAAGAGTCGGGACGCCTCGGCAATTCACCCCTCCACTTT.

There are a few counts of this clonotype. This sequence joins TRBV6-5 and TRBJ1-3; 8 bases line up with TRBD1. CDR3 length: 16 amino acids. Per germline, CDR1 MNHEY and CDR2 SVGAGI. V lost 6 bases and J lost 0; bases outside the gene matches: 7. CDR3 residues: CASRRRQGTSGNTIYF. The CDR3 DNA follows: TGTGCCAGCAGGAGGAGACAGGGGACCTCTGGAAACACCATATATTTT.

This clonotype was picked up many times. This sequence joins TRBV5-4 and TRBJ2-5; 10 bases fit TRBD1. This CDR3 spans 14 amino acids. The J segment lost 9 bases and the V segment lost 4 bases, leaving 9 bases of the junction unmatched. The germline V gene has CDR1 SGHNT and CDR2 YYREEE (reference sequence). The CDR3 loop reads CASSPGGQGRAQYF. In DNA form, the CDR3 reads TGTGCCAGCAGCCCAGGGGGACAGGGGAGGGCCCAGTACTTC.

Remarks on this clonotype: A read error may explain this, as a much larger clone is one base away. The CDR3 here is CASSTQGRGEKLFF. CDR3 DNA: TGTGCCAGCAGTACACAGGGAAGGGGGGAAAAACTGTTTTTT. The chain combines TRBV27 with TRBJ1-4, with D tentatively TRBD1 (6 bases). This CDR3 is built from 14 residues. V was trimmed by 5 bases and J by 8 bases, leaving 15 bases between them. Germline loops: CDR1 MNHEY, CDR2 SMNVEV (reference sequence).

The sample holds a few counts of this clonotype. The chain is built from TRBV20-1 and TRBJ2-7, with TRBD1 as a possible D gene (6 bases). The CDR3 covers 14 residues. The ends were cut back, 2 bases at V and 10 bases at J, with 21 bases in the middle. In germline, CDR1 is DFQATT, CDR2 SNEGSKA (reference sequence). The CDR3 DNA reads TGCAGTGCTAGACAGGCAGGGACAAGTGCCCTCCAGTACTTC. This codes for CSARQAGTSALQYF.

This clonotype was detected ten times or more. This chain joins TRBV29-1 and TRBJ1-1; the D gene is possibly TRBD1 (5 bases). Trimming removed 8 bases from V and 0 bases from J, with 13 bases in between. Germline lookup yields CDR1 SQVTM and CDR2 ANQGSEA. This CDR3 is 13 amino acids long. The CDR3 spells CSSMTDLNTEAFF. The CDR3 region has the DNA TGCAGCTCCATGACAGATTTGAACACTGAAGCTTTCTTT.

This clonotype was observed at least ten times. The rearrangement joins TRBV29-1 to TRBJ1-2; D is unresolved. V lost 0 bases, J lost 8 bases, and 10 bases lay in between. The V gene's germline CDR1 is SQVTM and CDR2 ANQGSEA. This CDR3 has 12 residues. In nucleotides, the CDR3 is TGCAGCGTTGAAGAAAGGCGAGGGGGCTACACCTTC. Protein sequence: CSVEERRGGYTF.

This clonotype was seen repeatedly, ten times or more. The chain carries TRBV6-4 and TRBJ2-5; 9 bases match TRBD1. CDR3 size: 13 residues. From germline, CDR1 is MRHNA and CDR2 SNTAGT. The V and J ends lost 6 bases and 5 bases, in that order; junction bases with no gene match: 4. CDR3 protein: CASRWDRDETQYF. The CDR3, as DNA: TGTGCCAGCAGATGGGACAGGGACGAGACCCAGTACTTC.

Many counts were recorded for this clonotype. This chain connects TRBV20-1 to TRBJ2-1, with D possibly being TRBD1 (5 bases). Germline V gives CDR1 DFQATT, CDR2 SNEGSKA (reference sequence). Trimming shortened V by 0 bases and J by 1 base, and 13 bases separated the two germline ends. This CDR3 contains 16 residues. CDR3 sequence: CSARDRALGSYNEQFF. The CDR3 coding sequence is TGCAGTGCTAGAGACAGGGCCCTAGGGTCCTACAATGAGCAGTTCTTC.

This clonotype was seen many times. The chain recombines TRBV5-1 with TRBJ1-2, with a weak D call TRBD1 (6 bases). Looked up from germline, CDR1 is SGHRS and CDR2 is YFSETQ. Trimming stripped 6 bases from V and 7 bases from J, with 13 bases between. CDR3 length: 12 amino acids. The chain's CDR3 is CASTGQYGGYTF. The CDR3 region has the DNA TGCGCCAGCACCGGACAGTACGGTGGCTACACCTTC.